The rows below give T cell receptor beta chains drawn from one sample of a study of CD4 T cells in relation to SARS-CoV-2 and coronaviruses. Data came from immunoSEQ multiplex PCR; TCRdb stores just in-frame clones and leaves some out. Among about 11,000 clones listed, over 80% were seen once. The specimen sequenced was naive CD4+ T cells from PBMCs. These receptors were obtained from an adult with COVID-19. Both conserved end residues are part of each CDR3. D genes are given only for firm matches. Clone size appears in some rows only: once, few, many, or a class for an expanded clone.

v_gene: TRBV6-5; d_gene: TRBD1; abundance: -; j_gene: TRBJ1-5; CDR3nt: TGTGCCAGCAGCCGGGGACAGGGGGTCAATCAGCCCCAGCATTTT; CDR3aa: CASSRGQGVNQPQHF
v_gene: TRBV5-6; d_gene: TRBD2; abundance: -; j_gene: TRBJ2-3; CDR3nt: TGTGCCAGCAGCGTCTATTTAGCGGGGGCCGGCACAGATACGCAGTATTTT; CDR3aa: CASSVYLAGAGTDTQYF
v_gene: TRBV28; d_gene: -; abundance: once; j_gene: TRBJ1-2; CDR3nt: TGTGCCACCAAAGAACGGAGCGAGGGCTACACCTTC; CDR3aa: CATKERSEGYTF
v_gene: TRBV23-1; d_gene: -; abundance: -; j_gene: TRBJ2-2; CDR3nt: TGCGCCAGCAGCCGAATCGGGCAGGGTGTGGACGGGGAGCTGTTTTTT; CDR3aa: CASSRIGQGVDGELFF
v_gene: TRBV19; d_gene: -; abundance: -; j_gene: TRBJ2-2; CDR3nt: TGTGCCAGTAGAATCTGGACTCAACAGAACACCGGGGAGCTGTTTTTT; CDR3aa: CASRIWTQQNTGELFF
v_gene: TRBV11-2; d_gene: -; abundance: -; j_gene: TRBJ1-5; CDR3nt: TGTGCCAGCAGCGCCCGGGACATCGGCAATCAGCCCCAGCATTTT; CDR3aa: CASSARDIGNQPQHF
v_gene: TRBV5-6; d_gene: -; abundance: -; j_gene: TRBJ1-5; CDR3nt: TGTGCCAGCAGCTCTACAGGGAGACATCAGCCCCAGCATTTT; CDR3aa: CASSSTGRHQPQHF
v_gene: TRBV5-1; d_gene: -; abundance: -; j_gene: TRBJ1-2; CDR3nt: TGCGCCAGCAGCTTGAGTTTTGCAGGGGCTAACTATGGCTACACCTTC; CDR3aa: CASSLSFAGANYGYTF
v_gene: TRBV10-3; d_gene: TRBD1; abundance: -; j_gene: TRBJ2-5; CDR3nt: TGTGCCATCAGTGTGACAGGGAAGGGAGAGACCCAGTACTTC; CDR3aa: CAISVTGKGETQYF
v_gene: TRBV5-5; d_gene: TRBD2; abundance: -; j_gene: TRBJ2-7; CDR3nt: TGTGCCAGCAGCTTTGGACTAGCGGGGGGTAGGGGGAACAATGTCGAGCAGTACTTC; CDR3aa: CASSFGLAGGRGNNVEQYF
v_gene: TRBV6-5; d_gene: TRBD2; abundance: -; j_gene: TRBJ2-7; CDR3nt: TGTGCCAGCAGAGGACTAGTCCACGAGCAGTACTTC; CDR3aa: CASRGLVHEQYF
v_gene: TRBV28; d_gene: TRBD1; abundance: -; j_gene: TRBJ1-2; CDR3nt: TGTGCCAGCAGTTTAGTAGACAGGGCTTCTAATGGCTACACCTTC; CDR3aa: CASSLVDRASNGYTF
v_gene: TRBV28; d_gene: -; abundance: -; j_gene: TRBJ1-4; CDR3nt: TGTGCCAGCCGGGGCCCCTCCCAGCCTAATGAAAAACTGTTTTTT; CDR3aa: CASRGPSQPNEKLFF
v_gene: TRBV7-2; d_gene: TRBD1; abundance: -; j_gene: TRBJ1-5; CDR3nt: TGTGCCAGCAGCTGGACAGGGGGGCTCAATCAGCCCCAGCATTTT; CDR3aa: CASSWTGGLNQPQHF
v_gene: TRBV7-9; d_gene: -; abundance: -; j_gene: TRBJ2-6; CDR3nt: TGTGCCAGCAGCCAGGGCGCCCCTGGGGCCAACGTCCTGACTTTC; CDR3aa: CASSQGAPGANVLTF
v_gene: TRBV5-1; d_gene: -; abundance: -; j_gene: TRBJ2-2; CDR3nt: TGCGCCAGCAGCTGGGACCCACAGGGAACGAACACCGGGGAGCTGTTTTTT; CDR3aa: CASSWDPQGTNTGELFF
v_gene: TRBV29-1; d_gene: TRBD1; abundance: few; j_gene: TRBJ1-2; CDR3nt: TGCAGCGTGGGTAGAGGACAGGGAGAAAACTATGGCTACACCTTC; CDR3aa: CSVGRGQGENYGYTF
v_gene: TRBV28; d_gene: -; abundance: few; j_gene: TRBJ1-6; CDR3nt: TGTGCCAGCAGTTTAAGGCCCTATAATTCACCCCTCCACTTT; CDR3aa: CASSLRPYNSPLHF
v_gene: TRBV6-5; d_gene: -; abundance: once; j_gene: TRBJ2-7; CDR3nt: TGTGCCAGCAGTTCAACAACCGACGAGCAGTACTTC; CDR3aa: CASSSTTDEQYF
v_gene: TRBV10-3; d_gene: -; abundance: -; j_gene: TRBJ1-4; CDR3nt: TGTGCCATCAGTGGAGAACACTCGGCAACTAATGAAAAACTGTTTTTT; CDR3aa: CAISGEHSATNEKLFF
v_gene: TRBV28; d_gene: TRBD2; abundance: -; j_gene: TRBJ2-7; CDR3nt: TGTGCCAGCAGTTCCCGACTAGCGGGGATCCGGGACGAGCAGTACTTC; CDR3aa: CASSSRLAGIRDEQYF
v_gene: TRBV20-1; d_gene: -; abundance: -; j_gene: TRBJ1-5; CDR3nt: TGCAGTGCTAGTATGGATAGCAATCAGCCCCAGCATTTT; CDR3aa: CSASMDSNQPQHF
v_gene: TRBV14; d_gene: -; abundance: -; j_gene: TRBJ1-6; CDR3nt: TGTGCCAGCAGCCAAGTGGTTGGGGCGATTTATAATTCACCCCTCCACTTT; CDR3aa: CASSQVVGAIYNSPLHF
v_gene: TRBV2; d_gene: -; abundance: few; j_gene: TRBJ1-2; CDR3nt: TGTGCCAGCAGTGAGGGGCCGACTAACTATGGCTACACCTTC; CDR3aa: CASSEGPTNYGYTF
v_gene: TRBV2; d_gene: -; abundance: -; j_gene: TRBJ1-2; CDR3nt: TGTGCCAGCAGATCAGGGAACTACACCTTC; CDR3aa: CASRSGNYTF
v_gene: TRBV11-1; d_gene: -; abundance: once; j_gene: TRBJ2-1; CDR3nt: TGTGCCAGCCGGCGGGACTCCTACAATGAGCAGTTCTTC; CDR3aa: CASRRDSYNEQFF
v_gene: TRBV9; d_gene: -; abundance: -; j_gene: TRBJ2-5; CDR3nt: TGTGCCAGCAGCGTGATTGGGGGGGCCGGAGAGACCCAGTACTTC; CDR3aa: CASSVIGGAGETQYF
v_gene: TRBV29-1; d_gene: TRBD2; abundance: -; j_gene: TRBJ2-1; CDR3nt: TGCAGCGTTGAGAGACTAGCGGGGGGGAGGCGCGAGCAGTTCTTC; CDR3aa: CSVERLAGGRREQFF
v_gene: TRBV2; d_gene: -; abundance: -; j_gene: TRBJ1-1; CDR3nt: TGTGCCAGCAGTTCCGACAGGCCCGCTGAAGCTTTCTTT; CDR3aa: CASSSDRPAEAFF
v_gene: TRBV5-1; d_gene: TRBD2; abundance: -; j_gene: TRBJ2-3; CDR3nt: TGCGCCAGCAGCAAAGGACTAGCGGGGCCAACAGATACGCAGTATTTT; CDR3aa: CASSKGLAGPTDTQYF
v_gene: TRBV19; d_gene: -; abundance: -; j_gene: TRBJ2-5; CDR3nt: TGTGCCAGTAGTATCGGGGGGCGGCAAGAGACCCAGTACTTC; CDR3aa: CASSIGGRQETQYF
v_gene: TRBV10-1; d_gene: TRBD1; abundance: -; j_gene: TRBJ1-6; CDR3nt: TGCGCCAGCAGTTACAGGGGCCGACCTTCACCCCTCCACTTT; CDR3aa: CASSYRGRPSPLHF
v_gene: TRBV6-1; d_gene: TRBD1; abundance: -; j_gene: TRBJ2-2; CDR3nt: TGTGCCAGCAGTGCACTACCGGGACAGGGCCCCGGGGAGCTGTTTTTT; CDR3aa: CASSALPGQGPGELFF
v_gene: TRBV5-6; d_gene: -; abundance: -; j_gene: TRBJ1-2; CDR3nt: TGTGCCAGCAGCTCCGTGGGGGGCAGTGGCTACACCTTC; CDR3aa: CASSSVGGSGYTF
v_gene: TRBV18; d_gene: -; abundance: -; j_gene: TRBJ1-5; CDR3nt: TGTGCCAGCTCACCGGAGCGAATACGGCAGCCCCAGCATTTT; CDR3aa: CASSPERIRQPQHF
v_gene: TRBV3-1/TRBV3-2; d_gene: TRBD2; abundance: -; j_gene: TRBJ2-7; CDR3nt: TGTGCCAGCAGCCGGACTAGTGAAATCCACGAGCAGTACTTC; CDR3aa: CASSRTSEIHEQYF
v_gene: TRBV7-2; d_gene: -; abundance: few; j_gene: TRBJ1-3; CDR3nt: TGTGCCAGCAGCTTCAGTCCCTCTGGAAACACCATATATTTT; CDR3aa: CASSFSPSGNTIYF
v_gene: TRBV15; d_gene: -; abundance: -; j_gene: TRBJ1-2; CDR3nt: TGTGCCACCAGCAGAGATCGGACAGATCGAGGCTACACCTTC; CDR3aa: CATSRDRTDRGYTF